The 2 T cell receptor beta chains in this list originate from one sample, sequenced in a study of cytomegalovirus exposure and HLA in healthy donors. 13 Jbeta primers and 60 Vbeta primers were used for the PCR. Measured with immunoSEQ multiplex PCR; TCRdb has only the in-frame clones, and not every one. Of 200,000 to 250,000 clones listed, about 81% are singletons. The sample taken for sequencing was PBMCs. Source of these receptors: a woman in her 40s in good health and CMV-seropositive.

Details on this clone: At one end the junction does not follow the germline gene, possibly because of a read error. The V call is TRBV7-9, the J call TRBJ2-5; TRBD2 matches at 10 bases. Germline V lookup: CDR1 SEHNR, CDR2 FQNEAQ (reference sequence). This CDR3 comprises 19 residues. The DNA for the CDR3 is TGTGCCGGCAGCTTACTAGCGGGGCGAACGCTTGCAGTCCAAGAGACCCAGTACTTC. Translating it yields CAGSLLAGRTLAVQETQYF.

A single count supports this clone. This rearrangement joins TRBV6-6 to TRBJ2-3; unclear D gene. CDR3 size: 15 residues. Deletions cut 0 bases from V and 2 bases from J, with 9 bases between. CDR1 and CDR2 from the germline V gene are MNHNY and SVGAGI (reference sequence). The CDR3 is CASSYSKLNTDTQYF. The CDR3 bases are TGTGCCAGCAGTTACTCGAAACTAAACACAGATACGCAGTATTTT.